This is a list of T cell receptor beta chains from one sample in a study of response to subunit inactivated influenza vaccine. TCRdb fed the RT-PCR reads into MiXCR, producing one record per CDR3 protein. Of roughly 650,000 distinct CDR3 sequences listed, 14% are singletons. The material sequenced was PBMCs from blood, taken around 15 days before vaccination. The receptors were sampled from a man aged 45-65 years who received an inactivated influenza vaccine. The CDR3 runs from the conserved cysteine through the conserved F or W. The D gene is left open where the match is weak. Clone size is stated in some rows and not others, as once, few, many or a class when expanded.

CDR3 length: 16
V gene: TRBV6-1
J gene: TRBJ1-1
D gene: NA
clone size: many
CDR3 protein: CASSHSYGEMNTEAFF
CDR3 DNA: TGTGCCAGCAGTCATTCATATGGAGAAATGAACACTGAAGCTTTCTTT

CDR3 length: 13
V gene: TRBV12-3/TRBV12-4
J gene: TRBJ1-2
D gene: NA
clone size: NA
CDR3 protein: CASSLNWDYGYTF
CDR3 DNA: TGTGCCAGCAGTTTAAATTGGGACTATGGCTACACCTTC

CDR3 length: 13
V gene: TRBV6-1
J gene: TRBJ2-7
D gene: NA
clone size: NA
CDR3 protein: CASGRAASYEQYF
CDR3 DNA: TGTGCCAGCGGAAGGGCGGCATCCTACGAGCAGTACTTC

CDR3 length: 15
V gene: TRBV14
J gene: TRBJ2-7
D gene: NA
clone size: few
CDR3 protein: CASSRPRQGPYEQYF
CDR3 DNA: TGTGCCAGCAGCCGACCGAGGCAGGGCCCCTACGAGCAGTACTTC

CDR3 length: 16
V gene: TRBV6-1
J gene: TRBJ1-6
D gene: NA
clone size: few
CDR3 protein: CASRTSVSSYNSPLHF
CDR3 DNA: TGTGCCAGCAGAACCTCCGTGAGCTCCTATAATTCACCCCTCCACTTT

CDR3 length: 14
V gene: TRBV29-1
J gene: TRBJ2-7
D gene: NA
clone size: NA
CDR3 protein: CSVGTRGATYEQYF
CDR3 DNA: TGCAGCGTCGGGACCAGGGGAGCAACCTACGAGCAGTACTTC

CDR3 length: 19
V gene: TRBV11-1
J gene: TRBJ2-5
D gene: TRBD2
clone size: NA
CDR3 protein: CASSLKVGTAGGGRETQYF
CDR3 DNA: TGTGCCAGCAGCTTAAAAGTGGGTACGGCGGGAGGAGGTAGAGAGACCCAGTACTTC

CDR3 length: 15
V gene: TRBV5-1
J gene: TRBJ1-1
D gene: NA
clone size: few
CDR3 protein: CASSLGQGFRTEAFF
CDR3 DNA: TGCGCCAGCAGCTTGGGTCAGGGATTTCGCACTGAAGCTTTCTTT

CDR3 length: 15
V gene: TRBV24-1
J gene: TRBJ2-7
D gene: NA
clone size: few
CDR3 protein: CATDFEGLPKDEQYF
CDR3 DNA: TGTGCCACCGACTTCGAAGGGCTCCCCAAAGACGAGCAGTACTTC

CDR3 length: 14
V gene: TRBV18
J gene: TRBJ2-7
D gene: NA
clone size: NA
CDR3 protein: CASSIGRANYEQYF
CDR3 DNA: TGTGCCAGCTCAATTGGACGGGCGAACTACGAGCAGTACTTC

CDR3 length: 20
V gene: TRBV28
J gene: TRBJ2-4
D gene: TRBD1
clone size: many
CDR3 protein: CASSLGVGTGTARAKNIQYF
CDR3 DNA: TGTGCCAGCAGTTTAGGGGTTGGGACAGGGACCGCGCGAGCCAAAAACATTCAGTACTTC

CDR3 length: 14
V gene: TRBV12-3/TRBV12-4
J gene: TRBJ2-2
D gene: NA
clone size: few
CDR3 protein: CAGGSGSNTGELFF
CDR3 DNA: TGTGCCGGCGGGTCAGGGTCGAACACCGGGGAGCTGTTTTTT

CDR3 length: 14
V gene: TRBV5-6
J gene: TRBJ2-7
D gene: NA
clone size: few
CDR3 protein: CASSSLRLTPKAYF
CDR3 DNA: TGTGCCAGCAGCAGCCTAAGACTGACACCCAAAGCTTACTTC

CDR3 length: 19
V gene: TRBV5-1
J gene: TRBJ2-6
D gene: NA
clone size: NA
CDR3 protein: CASSGKQGAVYSGANVLTF
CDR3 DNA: TGCGCCAGCAGCGGGAAACAGGGCGCGGTATATTCTGGGGCCAACGTCCTGACTTTC

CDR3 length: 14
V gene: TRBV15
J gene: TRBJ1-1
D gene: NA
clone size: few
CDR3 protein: CATSRDRKSTEAFF
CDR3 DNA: TGTGCCACCAGCAGAGATAGGAAGAGCACTGAAGCTTTCTTT

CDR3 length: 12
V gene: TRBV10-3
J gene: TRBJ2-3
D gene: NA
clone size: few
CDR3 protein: CAFGTSTDTQYF
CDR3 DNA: TGTGCCTTCGGGACTAGCACAGATACGCAGTATTTT

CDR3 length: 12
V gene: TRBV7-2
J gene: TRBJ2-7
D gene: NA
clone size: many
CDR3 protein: CASSLVLYEQYF
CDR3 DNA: TGTGCCAGCAGCTTAGTTCTGTACGAGCAGTACTTC

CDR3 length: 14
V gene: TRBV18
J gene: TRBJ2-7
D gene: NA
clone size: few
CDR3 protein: CASSPRSASYEQYF
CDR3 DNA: TGTGCCAGCTCACCTAGGTCGGCTTCCTACGAGCAGTACTTC

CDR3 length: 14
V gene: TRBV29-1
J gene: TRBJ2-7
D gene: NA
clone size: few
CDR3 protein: CSVWGSQIGYEQYF
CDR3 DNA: TGCAGCGTTTGGGGGTCACAGATCGGTTACGAGCAGTACTTC

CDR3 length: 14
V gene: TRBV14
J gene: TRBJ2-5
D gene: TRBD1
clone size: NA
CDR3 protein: CASSQVDREETQYF
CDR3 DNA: TGTGCCAGCAGCCAAGTTGACAGGGAAGAGACCCAGTACTTC

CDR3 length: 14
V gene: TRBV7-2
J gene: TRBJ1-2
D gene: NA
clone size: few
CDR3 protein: CASSSPEQAYGYTF
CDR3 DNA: TGTGCCAGCAGCTCCCCGGAACAGGCCTATGGCTACACCTTC

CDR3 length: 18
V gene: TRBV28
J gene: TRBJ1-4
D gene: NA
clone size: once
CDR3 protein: CASSSLAGVGATNEKLFF
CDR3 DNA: TGTGCCAGCAGTTCTTTGGCAGGGGTAGGCGCAACTAATGAAAAACTGTTTTTT

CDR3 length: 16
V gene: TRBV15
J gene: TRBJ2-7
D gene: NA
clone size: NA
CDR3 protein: CATSRAPSSTLGEQYF
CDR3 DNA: TGTGCCACCAGCAGAGCCCCTAGTTCCACGTTGGGCGAGCAGTACTTC

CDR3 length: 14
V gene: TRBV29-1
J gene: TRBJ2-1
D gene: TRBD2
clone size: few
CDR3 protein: CSGLKREGLNEQFF
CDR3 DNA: TGCAGCGGACTTAAGCGGGAGGGCCTCAATGAGCAGTTCTTC

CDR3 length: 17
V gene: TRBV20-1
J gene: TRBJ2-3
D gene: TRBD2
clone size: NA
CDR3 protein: CSASGGVAGDLTDTQYF
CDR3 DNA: TGCAGTGCTAGCGGGGGGGTAGCGGGGGACCTCACAGATACGCAGTATTTT

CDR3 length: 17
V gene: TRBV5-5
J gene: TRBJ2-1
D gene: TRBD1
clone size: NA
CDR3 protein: CASSPAGGGTGDNEQFF
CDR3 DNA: TGTGCCAGCAGCCCGGCGGGGGGCGGGACAGGGGACAATGAGCAGTTCTTC

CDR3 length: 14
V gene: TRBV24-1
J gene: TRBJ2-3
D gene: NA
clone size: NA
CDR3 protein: CATSDLPGTDTQYF
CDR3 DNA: TGTGCCACCAGTGATTTGCCGGGAACAGATACGCAGTATTTT

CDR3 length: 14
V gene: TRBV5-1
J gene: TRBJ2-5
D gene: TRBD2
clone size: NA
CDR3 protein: CASSSSGTQGTQYF
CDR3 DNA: TGCGCCAGCAGCTCTAGCGGGACACAAGGGACCCAGTACTTC

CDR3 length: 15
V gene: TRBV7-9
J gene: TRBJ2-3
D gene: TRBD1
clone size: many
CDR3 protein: CASSFGQGSTDTQYF
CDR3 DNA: TGTGCCAGCAGCTTCGGACAGGGCAGCACAGATACGCAGTATTTT

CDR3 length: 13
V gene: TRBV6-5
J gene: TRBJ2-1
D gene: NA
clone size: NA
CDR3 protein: CASSSGARNEQFF
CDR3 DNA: TGTGCCAGCAGTTCGGGGGCTAGGAATGAGCAGTTCTTC

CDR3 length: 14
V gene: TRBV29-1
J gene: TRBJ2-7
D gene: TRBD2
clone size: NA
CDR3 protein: CSVEDPAGVNEQYF
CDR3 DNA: TGCAGCGTTGAAGATCCGGCGGGAGTGAACGAGCAGTACTTC

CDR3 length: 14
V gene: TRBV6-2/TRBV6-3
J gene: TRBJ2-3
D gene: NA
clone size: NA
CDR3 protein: CASSYSGPTDTQYF
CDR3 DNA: TGTGCCAGCAGTTACAGTGGGCCCACAGATACGCAGTATTTT

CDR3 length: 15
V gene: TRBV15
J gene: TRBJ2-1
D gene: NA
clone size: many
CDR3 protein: CATSRGGSSYNEQFF
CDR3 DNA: TGTGCCACCAGCAGAGGGGGGAGCTCCTACAATGAGCAGTTCTTC

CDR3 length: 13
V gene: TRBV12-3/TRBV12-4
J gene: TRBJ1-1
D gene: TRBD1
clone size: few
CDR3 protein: CASIGTVNTEAFF
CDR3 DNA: TGTGCCAGCATCGGGACAGTGAACACTGAAGCTTTCTTT

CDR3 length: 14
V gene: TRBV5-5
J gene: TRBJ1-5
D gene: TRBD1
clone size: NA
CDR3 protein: CVSSLEGTGTPQHF
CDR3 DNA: TGTGTCAGCAGCTTGGAAGGGACAGGGACGCCCCAGCATTTT